The 20 T cell receptor beta chains listed next were all sequenced from one sample in a study of T cells after posttransplantation cyclophosphamide. Generated by immunoSEQ multiplex PCR, the TCRdb table keeps only in-frame clones and is missing some. Of 50,000 to 60,000 clones listed, roughly 94% are singletons. What was sequenced was PBMCs. The source of these receptors is a woman aged 25 to 45 in good health and a related stem cell transplant donor.

The chain combines TRBV4-2 with TRBJ1-1, with D maybe TRBD1 (6 bases). Germline V gene lookup returns CDR1 LGHNA and CDR2 YNFKEQ. V was cut by 3 bases and J by 1 base, with 12 bases left in between. The CDR3 consists of 15 residues. The CDR3 loop is CASSQGAGWNTEAFF. The CDR3 region has the DNA TGTGCCAGCAGCCAGGGGGCAGGTTGGAACACTGAAGCTTTCTTT.

V is TRBV4-2 and J is TRBJ2-1; D is unclear. The CDR3 runs 14 residues. Trimming stripped 1 base from V and 3 bases from J, with 7 bases between. The germline CDR1 and CDR2 sequences are LGHNA and YNFKEQ. The CDR3 loop is CASSQVQSYNEQFF. CDR3 DNA: TGTGCCAGCAGCCAAGTACAGAGCTACAATGAGCAGTTCTTC.

The rearrangement joins TRBV29-1 to TRBJ1-1; 11 positions match TRBD1. Trimming cost V 1 base and J 10 bases; bases outside gene matches: 2. CDR3 length: 12 residues. Germline V gene lookup returns CDR1 SQVTM and CDR2 ANQGSEA. The CDR3 DNA sequence: TGCAGCGTTGAAGGCGGACAGGGGGCAGCTTTCTTT. Amino acid sequence: CSVEGGQGAAFF.

The V gene is TRBV5-6, the J gene TRBJ2-7; no reliable D call. V was clipped by 4 bases and J by 4 bases, with 6 bases between them. In germline, CDR1 is SGHDT, CDR2 YYEEEE. This CDR3 has 11 amino acids. The CDR3 here is CASSRHYEQYF. DNA for the CDR3: TGTGCCAGCAGCCGACATTACGAGCAGTACTTC.

This clone was detected only a few times. The chain couples TRBV6-1 to TRBJ2-6, with D unresolved. Germline lookup yields CDR1 MNHNS and CDR2 SASEGT. V was trimmed by 1 base and J by 4 bases, leaving 8 bases between them. The CDR3 consists of 15 residues. For the CDR3, the DNA is TGTGCCAGCAGTGAAGTGTCATCCGGGGCCAACGTCCTGACTTTC. Protein: CASSEVSSGANVLTF.

The chain uses TRBV5-5 and TRBJ2-3; 9 bases align to TRBD2. The germline V gene has CDR1 SGHKS and CDR2 YYEKEE (reference sequence). J lost 1 base, V lost 4 bases, and 13 bases had no gene match. There are 18 residues in the CDR3. The CDR3, as DNA: TGTGCCAGCAGCCTCGGAGTAGCGGGGGCCCTAGGCACAGATACGCAGTATTTT. Encoded protein: CASSLGVAGALGTDTQYF.

The CDR3 nucleotides read TGCACCAGCAGCCAAGGGGTCGGTAGCGGGGGGGGCTCCTACAATGAGCAGTTCTTC. As protein: CTSSQGVGSGGGSYNEQFF. V gene TRBV1 combines with J gene TRBJ2-1; TRBD2 is the table's D call, not checked against the DNA. TRBV1 is labeled a pseudogene. The CDR3 length is 19 residues.

The rearrangement links TRBV30 to TRBJ1-1; D possibly corresponds to TRBD1 (5 bases). The germline V gene encodes CDR1 GTSNPN and CDR2 SVGIG (reference sequence). The length of the CDR3 is 16 residues. V gave up 2 bases and J gave up 2 bases, with 18 bases separating them. The CDR3: CAWSTIRLTGNTEAFF. The CDR3 DNA follows: TGTGCCTGGAGTACGATTCGACTTACAGGAAACACTGAAGCTTTCTTT.

The chain joins TRBV18 to TRBJ1-4; D uncertain. Trimming took off 0 bases at V and 8 bases at J, with 10 bases between the two ends. Germline values: CDR1 KGHSH, CDR2 LQKENI. This CDR3 spans 14 amino acids. The CDR3 is CASSPPTAREKLFF. CDR3 DNA sequence: TGTGCCAGCTCACCACCTACCGCCCGGGAAAAACTGTTTTTT.

V gene TRBV19 combines with J gene TRBJ1-1, with D possibly being TRBD1 (6 bases). Germline assignment: CDR1 LNHDA and CDR2 SQIVND (reference sequence). V was shortened by 8 bases and J by 1 base, with 14 bases between the two germline ends. The CDR3 is 14 residues long. The CDR3 nucleotides read TGTGCCAGTGGGCCGGGACATCGGAACACTGAAGCTTTCTTT. Residues: CASGPGHRNTEAFF.

The chain joins TRBV5-6 to TRBJ2-3, with 7 bases that match TRBD1. V lost 4 bases and J lost 9; bases outside the gene matches: 14. This CDR3 contains 15 residues. Germline values: CDR1 SGHDT, CDR2 YYEEEE. The DNA of the CDR3 is TGTGCCAGCAGCGAGGGGGCCCGAGGGTCGGGGACGCAGTATTTT. This gives the protein CASSEGARGSGTQYF.

The rearrangement links TRBV7-2 to TRBJ2-6; TRBD1 matches 7 bases. Germline V gene lookup returns CDR1 SGHTA and CDR2 FQGNSA. J was trimmed by 0 bases and V by 9 bases; bases with no gene match: 14. This CDR3 spans 18 amino acids. The CDR3 DNA follows: TGTGCCAGTAGAAACCGGGACAGAGCTTACTCTGGGGCCAACGTCCTGACTTTC. This codes for CASRNRDRAYSGANVLTF. Full variable domain (missing parts from reference TRBV7-2 and TRBJ2-6): GAGVSQSPSNKVTEKGKDVELRCDPISGHTALYWYRQSLGQGLEFLIYFQGNSAPDKSGLPSDRFSAERTGGSVSTLTIQRTQQEDSAVYLCASRNRDRAYSGANVLTFGAGSRLTVL.

J is TRBJ2-7 and V is TRBV4-1, with TRBD1 matching 9 bases. Germline V gene data show CDR1 as MGHRA and CDR2 as YSYEKL. V lost 4 bases and J lost 4; bases outside the gene matches: 11. The CDR3 is 16 amino acids. CDR3 region: CASSRITGTGRYEQYF. In DNA form, the CDR3 reads TGCGCCAGCAGCCGAATCACCGGGACAGGGAGGTACGAGCAGTACTTC.

The count of this clone is one. The J gene is TRBJ1-2, the V gene TRBV25-1, with D perhaps TRBD1 (5 bases). The V end lost 1 base, the J end lost 4 bases, and 7 bases lay between the germline ends. Germline CDR1 MGHDK, CDR2 SYGVNS. This CDR3 comprises 13 residues. CDR3: CASSESGGYGYTF. CDR3 DNA: TGTGCCAGCAGTGAATCCGGGGGCTATGGCTACACCTTC.

This clone has only one observation. This chain uses TRBV5-5 with TRBJ1-2; D gene ambiguous. Looked up from germline, CDR1 is SGHKS and CDR2 is YYEKEE (reference sequence). This CDR3 spans 16 amino acids. Trimming cost V 2 bases and J 5 bases, with 19 bases left between them. The CDR3 spells CASSLSRTEGLYGYTF. As DNA, the CDR3 is TGTGCCAGCAGCTTAAGCCGGACCGAGGGTTTGTATGGCTACACCTTC.

The V call is TRBV6-1, the J call TRBJ2-4, with D possibly TRBD1 on 6 matching bases. This CDR3 contains 18 residues. Trimming shortened V by 2 bases and J by 2 bases, and 19 bases separated the two germline ends. Germline loops: CDR1 MNHNS, CDR2 SASEGT. The DNA for the CDR3 is TGTGCCAGCAGTGAATTTGGGCAGGGGATGCCGACCAAAAACATTCAGTACTTC. Translated, it gives CASSEFGQGMPTKNIQYF.

The J gene is TRBJ1-4, the V gene TRBV5-1; 8 bases are a match to TRBD1. Germline V lookup: CDR1 SGHRS, CDR2 YFSETQ. The V gene end was trimmed by 4 bases and the J gene end by 8 bases; junction bases not matched to a gene: 10. The length of the CDR3 is 15 residues. For the CDR3, the DNA is TGCGCCAGCAGCCTGGCAGGGGGCTTTAAAGAAAAACTGTTTTTT. Translated: CASSLAGGFKEKLFF.

The chain carries TRBV10-2 and TRBJ1-1; possible D gene TRBD1, 5 bases. Germline loops: CDR1 WSHSY, CDR2 SAAADI. Trimming took off 0 bases at V and 1 base at J, with 12 bases between the two ends. The CDR3 totals 16 residues. The CDR3 DNA is TGCGCCAGCAGTGAGTCGTGGGCGGGGGGGAACACTGAAGCTTTCTTT. Residues: CASSESWAGGNTEAFF.

The genes are TRBV5-1 and TRBJ1-5; D is possibly TRBD1 (5 bases). The CDR3 contains 15 residues. V was pared by 0 bases and J by 3 bases, with 10 bases between. Germline CDR1 reads SGHRS; CDR2 reads YFSETQ. The CDR3 DNA reads as TGCGCCAGCAGCTTGGGGGGGGTGGACAATCAGCCCCAGCATTTT. This translates into CASSLGGVDNQPQHF.

Details on this clone: Other nucleotide sequences in the sample specify the same CDR3. This chain uses TRBV6-5 with TRBJ2-5; 12 nucleotides align to TRBD2. This CDR3 spans 15 amino acids. Germline-derived CDR1 and CDR2 are MNHEY and SVGAGI. The trim removed 6 bases at V and 6 bases at J, leaving 8 bases unmatched. Here the CDR3 DNA reads TGTGCCAGCAGCAGCCTAGCGGGGGGGCTTCAGACCCAGTACTTC. Encoded protein: CASSSLAGGLQTQYF.